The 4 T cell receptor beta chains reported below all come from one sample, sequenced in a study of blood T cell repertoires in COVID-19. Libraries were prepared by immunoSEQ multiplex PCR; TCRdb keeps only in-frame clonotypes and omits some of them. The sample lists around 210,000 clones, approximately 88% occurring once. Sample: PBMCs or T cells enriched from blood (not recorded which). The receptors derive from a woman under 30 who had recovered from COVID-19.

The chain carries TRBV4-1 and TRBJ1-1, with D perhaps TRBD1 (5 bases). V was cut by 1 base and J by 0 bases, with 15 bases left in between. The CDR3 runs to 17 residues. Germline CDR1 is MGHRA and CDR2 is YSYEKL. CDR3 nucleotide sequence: TGCGCCAGCAGCCAAGTCGGTTTAGGCAGGGTGAACACTGAAGCTTTCTTT. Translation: CASSQVGLGRVNTEAFF.

The CDR3 DNA sequence: TGTGCCATCGGCCAGAGGGGGTTAAGTGGGGCCAACGTCCTGACTTTC. Translated, it gives CAIGQRGLSGANVLTF. J is TRBJ2-6 and V is TRBV10-3; maybe TRBD1 (6 bases). This CDR3 has 16 residues. V dropped 8 bases and J dropped 3 bases, with 17 bases sitting between them. CDR1 is ENHRY and CDR2 is SYGVKD in the germline V gene.

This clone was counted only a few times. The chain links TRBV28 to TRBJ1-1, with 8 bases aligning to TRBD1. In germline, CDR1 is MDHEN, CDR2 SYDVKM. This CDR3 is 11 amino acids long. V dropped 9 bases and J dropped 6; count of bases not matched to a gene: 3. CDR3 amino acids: CASDRGSEAFF. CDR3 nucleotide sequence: TGTGCCAGTGACAGGGGCTCTGAAGCTTTCTTT.

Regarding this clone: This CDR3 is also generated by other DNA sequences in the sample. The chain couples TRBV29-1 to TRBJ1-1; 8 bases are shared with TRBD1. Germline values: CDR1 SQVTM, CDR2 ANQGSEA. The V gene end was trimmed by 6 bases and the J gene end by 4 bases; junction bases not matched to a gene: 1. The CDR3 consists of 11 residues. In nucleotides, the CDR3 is TGCAGCGTCCAGGGGGCCACTGAAGCTTTCTTT. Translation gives CSVQGATEAFF.